The text below deals with one T cell receptor beta chain. Its target is unknown. Only in-frame clones appear in the TCRdb table, and some are missing; sequencing was by immunoSEQ multiplex PCR. Here the sample spans around 100,000 clones, approximately 90% being singletons. The sample is drawn from a study of T cell responses to AZD1222 COVID-19 vaccine. CDR1 and CDR2 (germline): GTSNPN, SVGIG (reference sequence). V dropped 1 base and J dropped 2 bases, with 9 bases sitting between them. The CDR3 spans 15 residues. General study points: Only a handful of AZD1222 recipients, six or seven in all, had baseline seropositivity. Donors in the cohort were predominantly white British and more often female, and clonal diversity was possibly underestimated.

This specimen was peripheral blood, taken on day 0 of AZD1222 vaccination. J is TRBJ2-6 and V is TRBV30; maybe TRBD1 (6 bases). This receptor was identified in an adult in good health. The CDR3 DNA is TGTGCCTGGAGTGACAGGGCTACTGGGGCCAACGTCCTGACTTTC. Translating gives CAWSDRATGANVLTF.